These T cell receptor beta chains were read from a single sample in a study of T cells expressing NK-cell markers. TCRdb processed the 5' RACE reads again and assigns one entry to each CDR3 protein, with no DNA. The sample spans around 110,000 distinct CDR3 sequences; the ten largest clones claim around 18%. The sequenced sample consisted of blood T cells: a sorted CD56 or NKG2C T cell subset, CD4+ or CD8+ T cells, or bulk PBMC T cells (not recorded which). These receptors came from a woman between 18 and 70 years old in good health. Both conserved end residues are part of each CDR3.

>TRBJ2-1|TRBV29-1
CSVEDGLAGGQTYNEQFF
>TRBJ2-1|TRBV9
CASTLSGNNNEQFF
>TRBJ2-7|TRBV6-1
CASSGQAAYEQYF
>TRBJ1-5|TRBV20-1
CSVRDTDSNQPQHF
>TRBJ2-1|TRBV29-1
CSAGPAGWDEFF
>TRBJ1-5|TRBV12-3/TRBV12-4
CASSWGVVQPQHF
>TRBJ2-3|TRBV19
CASSIAAAGERTQYF
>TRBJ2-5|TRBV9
CASSPTGFMETQYF
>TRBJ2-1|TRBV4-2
CASSPRAGVYNEQFF
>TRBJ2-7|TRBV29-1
CSVGFLAGGFYEQYF
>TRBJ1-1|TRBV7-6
CASSLIAENTEAFF
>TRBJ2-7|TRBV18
CASSPLPPGSQLGGSYEQYF
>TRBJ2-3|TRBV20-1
CSAGDAGTSVDTQYF
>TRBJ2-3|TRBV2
CASSGSAEGTQYF
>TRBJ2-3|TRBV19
CAVEDRDGTDTQYF
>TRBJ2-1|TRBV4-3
CASSQDLASGRAYNEQFF
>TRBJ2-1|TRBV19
CASSPGTDYNEQFF
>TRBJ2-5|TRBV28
CASVSDRQETQYF
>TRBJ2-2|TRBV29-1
CSAPFGGSSTGELFF
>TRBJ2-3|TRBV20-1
CSANPEGGTDTQYF
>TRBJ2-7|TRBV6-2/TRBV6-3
CASSLPGQTYEQYF
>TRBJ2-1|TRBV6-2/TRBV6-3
CASTPLALHNEQFF
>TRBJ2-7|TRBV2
CASRTSPLEQYF
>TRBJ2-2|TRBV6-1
CASLPPTGELFF
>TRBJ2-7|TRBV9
CASSVSGTASYEQYF
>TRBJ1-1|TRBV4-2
CASGPGATEAFF
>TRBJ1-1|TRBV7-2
CASSYLQGWNTEAFF
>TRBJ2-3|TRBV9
CASSADGSTDTQYF